The 23 T cell receptor beta chains listed next were all sequenced from one sample in a study of blood T cell repertoires in COVID-19. TCRdb's copy holds only in-frame clones and misses some; the assay was immunoSEQ multiplex PCR. This sample has tens of thousands of clones, with around 87% found just once. The material sequenced was peripheral blood. Source of these receptors: a human donor with active COVID-19. The donor label of this sample is uncertain.

The chain uses TRBV3-1 (or the pseudogene TRBV3-2) and TRBJ2-7; 10 bases are shared with TRBD1. Germline loops: CDR1 LGHDT, CDR2 YNNKEL (reference sequence). The CDR3 length is 14 residues. J was trimmed by 1 base and V by 4 bases; bases with no gene match: 1. CDR3 sequence: CASSRTGGSYEQYF. For the CDR3, the DNA is TGTGCCAGCAGCCGGACAGGGGGGTCCTACGAGCAGTACTTC.

The CDR3 coding sequence is TGTGCCAGCAGCCCGGGACAGGTCCTACAAGAGACCCAGTACTTC. Encoded protein: CASSPGQVLQETQYF. The chain carries TRBV5-8 and TRBJ2-5; TRBD1 aligns across 8 bases. The CDR3 extends over 15 amino acids. From germline, CDR1 is SGHTS and CDR2 YDEGEE. Trimming removed 4 bases from V and 2 bases from J; junction bases left unmatched: 7.

The chain couples TRBV19 to TRBJ2-3; 8 bases match TRBD1. Germline V CDR1 and CDR2: LNHDA, SQIVND (reference sequence). V gave up 6 bases and J gave up 1 base; unmatched junction bases: 0. The CDR3 has 13 residues. The CDR3, as DNA: TGTGCCAGTAGGGACAGGGGCACAGATACGCAGTATTTT. The encoded protein is CASRDRGTDTQYF.

The DNA for the CDR3 is TGTGCCAGCAGGGACTCTCCCACCTACGAGCAGTACTTC. As protein: CASRDSPTYEQYF. This chain joins TRBV28 and TRBJ2-7; TRBD2 might be the D (5 bases). V was cut by 6 bases and J by 2 bases, with 11 bases left in between. Germline lookup yields CDR1 MDHEN and CDR2 SYDVKM. The CDR3 sequence is 13 residues long.

The CDR3 spells CASSSAREGRVTF. Here the CDR3 DNA reads TGTGCCAGCAGCTCCGCGCGGGAGGGCAGGGTAACCTTC. The rearrangement uses TRBV7-9 and TRBJ1-2; D might be TRBD1 (5 bases). This CDR3 spans 13 amino acids. V lost 4 bases and J 14 bases, leaving 20 bases between the germline ends. The germline V gene has CDR1 SEHNR and CDR2 FQNEAQ (reference sequence).

The V and J genes are TRBV29-1 and TRBJ1-1; D perhaps matches TRBD1 (6 bases). The V end lost 2 bases, the J end lost 7 bases, and 14 bases lay between the germline ends. The CDR3 is 13 residues long. Per germline, CDR1 SQVTM and CDR2 ANQGSEA. As DNA, the CDR3 is TGCAGCGTTGAAATCAGGGGAGGGGATGAAGCTTTCTTT. This encodes CSVEIRGGDEAFF.

The chain links TRBV28 to TRBJ1-3; D remains unclear. The germline CDR1 and CDR2 sequences are MDHEN and SYDVKM. The CDR3 spans 13 residues. Between the trimmed V and J ends, which lost 2 bases and 4 bases, there was a span of 6 bases. As DNA, the CDR3 is TGTGCCAGCAGTTTACAGGTGGGAAACACCATATATTTT. Protein product: CASSLQVGNTIYF. The full variable domain, in which reference TRBV28 and TRBJ1-3 provide the parts outside the CDR3, is DVKVTQSSRYLVKRTGEKVFLECVQDMDHENMFWYRQDPGLGLRLIYFSYDVKMKEKGDIPEGYSVSREKKERFSLILESASTNQTSMYLCASSLQVGNTIYFGEGSWLTVV.

The genes are TRBV9 and TRBJ1-2; D possibly corresponds to TRBD1 (6 bases). Trimming removed 0 bases from V and 1 base from J, with 10 bases in between. This CDR3 region has 15 residues. Germline CDR1 and CDR2: SGDLS and YYNGEE. DNA of the CDR3: TGTGCCAGCAGCGTAGATCCACAGGGTAACTATGGCTACACCTTC. Its protein product is CASSVDPQGNYGYTF. Together with reference TRBV9 and TRBJ1-2, the CDR3 gives the full variable domain: DSGVTQTPKHLITATGQRVTLRCSPRSGDLSVYWYQQSLDQGLQFLIQYYNGEERAKGNILERFSAQQFPDLHSELNLSSLELGDSALYFCASSVDPQGNYGYTFGSGTRLTVV.

The CDR3 DNA reads TGTGCCAGCAGTTATTCACCCAGTCAGCCCCAGCATTTT. The encoded protein is CASSYSPSQPQHF. This chain connects TRBV6-5 to TRBJ1-5; D is undetermined. Germline V CDR1 and CDR2: MNHEY, SVGAGI. V lost 3 bases and J lost 6, with 9 bases in between. The CDR3 length is 13 residues.

This clone was seen once. The rearrangement links TRBV19 to TRBJ2-1, with 10 bases fitting TRBD1. Germline CDR1 is LNHDA and CDR2 is SQIVND (reference sequence). V trimming: 5 bases; J trimming: 7 bases; junction bases outside the gene matches: 11. The CDR3 contains 16 residues. The CDR3 coding sequence is TGTGCCAGTAGTGCCCACCCGGGACAGGGGATTAATGAGCAGTTCTTC. It codes for CASSAHPGQGINEQFF.

V is TRBV10-3 and J is TRBJ1-1; no clear D gene. The germline CDR1 and CDR2 sequences are ENHRY and SYGVKD. The V and J ends lost 4 bases and 0 bases respectively, with 6 bases between them. The CDR3 is 13 amino acids. The CDR3 is CAISVTLNTEAFF. The CDR3 coding sequence is TGTGCCATCAGTGTCACATTGAACACTGAAGCTTTCTTT.

The gene calls are TRBV9 and TRBJ2-7, with 8 bases lining up with TRBD1. CDR3 length: 14 amino acids. Germline V gives CDR1 SGDLS, CDR2 YYNGEE. Germline trimming cut 4 bases from V and 5 bases from J; bases unmatched to any gene: 8. The DNA of the CDR3 is TGTGCCAGCAGCCCCCATGCGGGACAGGACGAGCAGTACTTC. Its protein product is CASSPHAGQDEQYF.

The rearrangement links TRBV4-2 to TRBJ2-1; D call uncertain. The ends were cut back, 1 base at V and 7 bases at J, with 11 bases in the middle. CDR3 length equals 14 residues. Germline CDR1 and CDR2: LGHNA and YNFKEQ. CDR3 protein: CASSQGGGSNEQFF. CDR3 DNA sequence: TGTGCCAGCAGCCAAGGTGGCGGAAGTAATGAGCAGTTCTTC.

V usage is TRBV11-2 and J usage is TRBJ2-5; 11 nucleotides line up with TRBD1. The V gene's germline CDR1 is SGHAT and CDR2 FQNNGV. Trimming removed 1 base from V and 5 bases from J; junction bases left unmatched: 6. This CDR3 contains 16 residues. CDR3 nucleotide sequence: TGTGCCAGCAGCTTAGGTGGGACAGGGGGAATGGAGACCCAGTACTTC. Protein product: CASSLGGTGGMETQYF.

The chain links TRBV10-3 to TRBJ2-1; D is perhaps TRBD1 (6 bases). Trimming pared 6 bases from V and 0 bases from J, leaving 15 bases between. In germline, CDR1 is ENHRY, CDR2 SYGVKD. The CDR3 loop spans 16 amino acids. Here the CDR3 DNA reads TGTGCCATCAGCAGGACAGCCATCACCTCCTACAATGAGCAGTTCTTC. Residues: CAISRTAITSYNEQFF.

This clone was counted a few times. The chain is built from TRBV27 and TRBJ2-3; tentative D call: TRBD2 (6 bases). The CDR3 loop spans 13 amino acids. Per germline, CDR1 MNHEY and CDR2 SMNVEV (reference sequence). V lost 9 bases, J lost 6 bases, and 16 bases lay in between. The CDR3 nucleotides read TGTGCCAGTTCGCGGGGTATTGGTGATACGCAGTATTTT. Translation: CASSRGIGDTQYF.

The V call is TRBV7-2, the J call TRBJ1-4; 9 bases map to TRBD1. V shed 5 bases and J 6 bases; nucleotides not matched to a gene: 4. This CDR3 contains 14 residues. Germline assignment: CDR1 SGHTA and CDR2 FQGNSA. The CDR3 sequence: CASSIRQGDEKLFF. The CDR3 bases are TGTGCCAGCAGCATTCGACAGGGGGATGAAAAACTGTTTTTT.

The chain employs TRBV5-6 and TRBJ1-3; 7 bases fit TRBD1. The germline V gene has CDR1 SGHDT and CDR2 YYEEEE. The V segment lost 4 bases and the J segment 0 bases; nucleotides outside the gene matches: 7. This CDR3 has 16 amino acids. The CDR3: CASSLGQDTSGNTIYF. The CDR3 DNA reads TGTGCCAGCAGCCTTGGACAGGACACCTCTGGAAACACCATATATTTT.

This sequence joins TRBV9 and TRBJ2-7; the match to TRBD2 covers 8 bases. Germline assignment: CDR1 SGDLS and CDR2 YYNGEE. The length of the CDR3 is 15 residues. Unmatched junction bases numbered 7, after V lost 0 bases and J lost 5 bases. The CDR3 region has the DNA TGTGCCAGCAGCGTAGACGTGGCGGGAGGAAACGAGCAGTACTTC. This translates into CASSVDVAGGNEQYF.

A single count supports this clone. J is TRBJ2-1 and V is TRBV28; D is possibly TRBD2 (6 bases). The V gene's germline CDR1 is MDHEN and CDR2 SYDVKM. The CDR3 extends over 16 amino acids. Trimming stripped 8 bases from V and 6 bases from J, with 23 bases between. The CDR3 reads CASPPARGRGANEQFF. The CDR3 coding sequence is TGTGCCAGCCCGCCGGCTCGGGGGAGAGGTGCCAATGAGCAGTTCTTC.

In this sample, this clone turned up once. The rearrangement links TRBV6-5 to TRBJ2-2, with D tentatively TRBD2 (5 bases). Germline assignment: CDR1 MNHEY and CDR2 SVGAGI. V was shortened by 7 bases and J by 3 bases, with 9 bases between the two germline ends. CDR3 size: 13 residues. CDR3 in amino acids: CASTRADTGELFF. For the CDR3, the DNA is TGTGCCAGCACGAGGGCCGACACCGGGGAGCTGTTTTTT.

The rearrangement links TRBV29-1 to TRBJ2-1; a weak D match, TRBD2 (6 bases). Germline V gene lookup returns CDR1 SQVTM and CDR2 ANQGSEA. Trimming took off 7 bases at V and 4 bases at J, with 8 bases between the two ends. The CDR3 contains 11 residues. The CDR3 DNA is TGCAGCGCGCGGGGATACAATGAGCAGTTCTTC. This translates into CSARGYNEQFF.

The CDR3 loop is CASTLMPGIQETQYF. CDR3 DNA: TGCGCCAGCACCTTAATGCCAGGGATCCAAGAGACCCAGTACTTC. The chain combines TRBV5-1 with TRBJ2-5; D is possibly TRBD1 (5 bases). The V gene lost 6 bases and the J gene lost 1 base, with 16 bases spanning the gap. Germline V gene lookup returns CDR1 SGHRS and CDR2 YFSETQ. CDR3 size: 15 residues.